What follows is one TCR beta chain and its context. Sequencing was performed with immunoSEQ multiplex PCR; in TCRdb, only in-frame clones are kept and a portion is missing. Of approximately 160,000 clones listed, over 85% are singletons. The data belong to a study of blood T cell repertoires in COVID-19. Across the whole study: Acute and convalescent COVID-19 specimens originated in the United States, Italy and Spain.

This TCR derives from a woman in her sixties or seventies with COVID-19, enrolled during active disease. Sequencing was carried out using peripheral blood.

The CDR3 nucleotides read TGTGCCAGCAGTCTTTCGCAAGGAGGGAGACCCTATAATTCACCCCTCCACTTT. It encodes CASSLSQGGRPYNSPLHF. This chain connects TRBV6-6 to TRBJ1-6; D remains unclear. The CDR3 consists of 18 residues. Germline V gene sequence: CDR1 MNHNY, CDR2 SVGAGI (reference sequence). V dropped 5 bases and J dropped 2 bases, with 19 bases sitting between them.